This TCR beta chain was sequenced for a study of control samples from healthy donors and cancer patients. Data came from immunoSEQ multiplex PCR; TCRdb stores just in-frame clones and leaves some out. This table has 51,000 or so clones, around 80% appearing once. The source is a man aged 65 to 79 in good health. Sequenced sample: blood.

Written as DNA, the CDR3 is TGCGCCAGCAGCTTGAGCGGGGGTACCCGAACCCAAGAGACCCAGTACTTC. This translates into CASSLSGGTRTQETQYF. The chain combines TRBV5-1 with TRBJ2-5, with TRBD2 matching over 8 bases. J was trimmed by 1 base and V by 1 base; bases with no gene match: 9. Germline V CDR1 and CDR2: SGHRS, YFSETQ. The CDR3 is 17 residues long.